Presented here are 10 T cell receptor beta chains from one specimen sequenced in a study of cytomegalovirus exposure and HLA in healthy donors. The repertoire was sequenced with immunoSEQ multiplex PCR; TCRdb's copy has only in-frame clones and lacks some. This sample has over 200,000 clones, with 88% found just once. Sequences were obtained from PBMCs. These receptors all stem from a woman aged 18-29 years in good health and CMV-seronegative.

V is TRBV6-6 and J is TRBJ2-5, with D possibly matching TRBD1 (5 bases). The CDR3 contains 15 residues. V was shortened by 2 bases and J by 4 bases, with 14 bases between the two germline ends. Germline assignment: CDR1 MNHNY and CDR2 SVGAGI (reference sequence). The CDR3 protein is CASSYVRDVGETQYF. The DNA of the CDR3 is TGTGCCAGCAGTTACGTCAGGGATGTTGGAGAGACCCAGTACTTC.

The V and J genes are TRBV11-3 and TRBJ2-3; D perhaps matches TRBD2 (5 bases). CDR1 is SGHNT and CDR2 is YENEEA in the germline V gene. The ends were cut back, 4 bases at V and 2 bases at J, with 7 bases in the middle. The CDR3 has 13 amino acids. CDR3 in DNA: TGTGCCAGCAGCTCTCGGGACACAGATACGCAGTATTTT. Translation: CASSSRDTDTQYF.

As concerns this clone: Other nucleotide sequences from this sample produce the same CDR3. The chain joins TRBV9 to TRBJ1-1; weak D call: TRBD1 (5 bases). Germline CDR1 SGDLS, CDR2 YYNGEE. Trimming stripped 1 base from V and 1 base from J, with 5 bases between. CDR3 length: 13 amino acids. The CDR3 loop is CASSVTGNTEAFF. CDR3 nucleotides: TGTGCCAGCAGCGTAACAGGGAACACTGAAGCTTTCTTT. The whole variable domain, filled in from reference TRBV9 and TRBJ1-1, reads DSGVTQTPKHLITATGQRVTLRCSPRSGDLSVYWYQQSLDQGLQFLIQYYNGEERAKGNILERFSAQQFPDLHSELNLSSLELGDSALYFCASSVTGNTEAFFGQGTRLTVV.

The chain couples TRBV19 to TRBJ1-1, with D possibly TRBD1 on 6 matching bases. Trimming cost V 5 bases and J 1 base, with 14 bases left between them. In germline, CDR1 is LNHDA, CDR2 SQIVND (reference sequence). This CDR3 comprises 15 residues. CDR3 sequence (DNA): TGTGCCAGTAGTGATGGGGGGGCGGGGAACACTGAAGCTTTCTTT. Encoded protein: CASSDGGAGNTEAFF.

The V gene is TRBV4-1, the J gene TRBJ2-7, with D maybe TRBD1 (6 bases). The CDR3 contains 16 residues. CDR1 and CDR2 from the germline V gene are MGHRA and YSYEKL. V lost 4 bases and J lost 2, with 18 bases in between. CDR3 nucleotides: TGCGCCAGCAGCCCGCCGGACAGCCGGGGAGCCTACGAGCAGTACTTC. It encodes CASSPPDSRGAYEQYF.

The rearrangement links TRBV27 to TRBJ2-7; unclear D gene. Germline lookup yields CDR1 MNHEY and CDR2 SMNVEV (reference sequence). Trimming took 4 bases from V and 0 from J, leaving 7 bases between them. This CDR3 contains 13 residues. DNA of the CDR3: TGTGCCAGCAGTTCCCCTAGCTCCTACGAGCAGTACTTC. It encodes CASSSPSSYEQYF.

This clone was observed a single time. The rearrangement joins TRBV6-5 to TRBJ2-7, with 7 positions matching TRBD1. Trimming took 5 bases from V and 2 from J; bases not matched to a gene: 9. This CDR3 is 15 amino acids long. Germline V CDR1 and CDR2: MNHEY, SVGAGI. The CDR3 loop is CASSPGTETPYEQYF. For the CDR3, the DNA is TGTGCCAGCAGTCCCGGGACAGAAACCCCCTACGAGCAGTACTTC.

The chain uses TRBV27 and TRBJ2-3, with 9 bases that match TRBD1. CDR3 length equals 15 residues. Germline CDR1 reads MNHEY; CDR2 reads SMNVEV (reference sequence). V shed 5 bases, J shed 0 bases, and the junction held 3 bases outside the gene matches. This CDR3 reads CASSPGTGSTDTQYF. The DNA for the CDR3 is TGTGCCAGCAGTCCCGGGACAGGGAGCACAGATACGCAGTATTTT.

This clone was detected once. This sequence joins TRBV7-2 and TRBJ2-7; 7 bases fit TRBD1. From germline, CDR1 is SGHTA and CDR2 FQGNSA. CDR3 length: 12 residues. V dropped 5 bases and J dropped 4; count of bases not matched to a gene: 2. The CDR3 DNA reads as TGTGCCAGCAGCCGACAGGGATACGAGCAGTACTTC. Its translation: CASSRQGYEQYF.

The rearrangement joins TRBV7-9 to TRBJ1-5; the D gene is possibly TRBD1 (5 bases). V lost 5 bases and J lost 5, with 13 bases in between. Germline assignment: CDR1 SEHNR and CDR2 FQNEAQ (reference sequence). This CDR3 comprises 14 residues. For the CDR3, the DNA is TGTGCCAGCAGCCCGGGGGGTAGTCATCAGCCCCAGCATTTT. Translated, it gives CASSPGGSHQPQHF. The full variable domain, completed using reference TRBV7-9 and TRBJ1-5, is DTGVSQNPRHKITKRGQNVTFRCDPISEHNRLYWYRQTLGQGPEFLTYFQNEAQLEKSRLLSDRFSAERPKGSFSTLEIQRTEQGDSAMYLCASSPGGSHQPQHFGDGTRLSIL.